This T cell receptor (beta chain) was captured in a study of T-cell reconstitution after alpha-beta-depleted transplantation in children. The V gene's germline CDR1 is SQVTM and CDR2 ANQGSEA. The V gene end was trimmed by 5 bases and the J gene end by 3 bases; junction bases not matched to a gene: 7. There are 14 residues in the CDR3. For TCRbeta, the library was prepared with unique molecular identifiers. MiXCR, run by TCRdb on the PCR reads, gives a single entry per CDR3 protein. The sample holds about a million distinct CDR3 sequences, about 29% seen once. This sequence originates from a boy less than two years old who had a stem cell transplant for SCID, so the T cells may come from the graft donor. The chain combines TRBV29-1 with TRBJ1-2; TRBD1 matches at 9 bases. The sequencing used PBMCs, mostly from graft donor cells, collected 360 days after TCRalphabeta/CD19-depleted stem cell transplant. In nucleotides, the CDR3 is TGCAGCGTTCCCCGGGACAGGGCAGACTATGGCTACACCTTC. Its translation is CSVPRDRADYGYTF.